These 10 T cell receptor beta chains were all obtained from the same sample, sequenced in a study of T-cell reconstitution after alpha-beta-depleted transplantation in children. Construction of the TCRbeta library involved unique molecular identifiers. A single record per CDR3 protein comes from TCRdb applying MiXCR to the PCR reads. The sample has about 110,000 distinct CDR3 sequences, about 6.5% seen once; the top ten hold about 23%. Sample: PBMCs, mostly from graft donor cells, taken 360 days after TCRalphabeta/CD19-depleted stem cell transplant. These receptors all stem from a male patient aged 2 to 9 who had a stem cell transplant for acute lymphoblastic leukemia, so the T cells may come from the graft donor.

This clonotype was recorded at least ten times. V usage is TRBV12-3 or TRBV12-4 and J usage is TRBJ2-1; TRBD2 is a possible D gene (7 bases). The CDR3 has 16 residues. V lost 3 bases to trimming and J lost 9 bases, with 21 bases between them. CDR3 protein: CASSLAPQGTGGEQFF. In DNA, the CDR3 is TGTGCCAGCAGTTTGGCCCCTCAGGGGACGGGGGGTGAGCAGTTCTTC.

This chain connects TRBV9 to TRBJ2-5, with a tentative D call TRBD2 (6 bases). Germline V gives CDR1 SGDLS, CDR2 YYNGEE. The ends were cut back, 0 bases at V and 7 bases at J, with 16 bases in the middle. There are 15 residues in the CDR3. CDR3 DNA sequence: TGTGCCAGCAGCGTAGAGGGAGGTTATAGTGCGACCCAGTACTTC. It is translated as CASSVEGGYSATQYF.

This chain links TRBV7-2 with TRBJ2-1; TRBD2 matches 15 bases. After removal of 5 bases from V and 4 bases from J, the junction contained 12 bases not matched to a gene. This CDR3 is built from 19 residues. CDR1 SGHTA and CDR2 FQGNSA come from the germline V gene. The CDR3 DNA reads TGTGCCAGCAGCATACTTCCCGGGACTAGCGGGGGGCTATACAATGAGCAGTTCTTC. As protein: CASSILPGTSGGLYNEQFF.

There are many counts of this clonotype. The chain recombines TRBV29-1 with TRBJ2-7, with no clear D. Germline V CDR1 and CDR2: SQVTM, ANQGSEA. V lost 5 bases and J lost 3, with 14 bases in between. The CDR3 contains 13 residues. CDR3: CSVRRPPLYEQYF. For the CDR3, the DNA is TGCAGCGTTCGACGACCCCCTCTCTACGAGCAGTACTTC.

This clonotype was observed many times. This chain connects TRBV29-1 to TRBJ2-1; weak D call: TRBD2 (6 bases). V shed 3 bases and J shed 8 bases, with 11 bases lying between them. The CDR3 runs to 12 residues. CDR1 and CDR2 (germline): SQVTM, ANQGSEA. The CDR3 is CSVDRRGDEQFF. Written as DNA, the CDR3 is TGCAGCGTTGACCGGAGGGGCGATGAGCAGTTCTTC.

This clonotype has at least ten counts. The CDR3 sequence is CASSSDSVISTDTQYF. Written as DNA, the CDR3 is TGTGCCAGCAGTTCGGATAGCGTGATTAGCACAGATACGCAGTATTTT. The chain has TRBV12-3 or TRBV12-4 and TRBJ2-3; weak D call: TRBD2 (5 bases). This CDR3 has 16 amino acids. The germline V and J ends were trimmed by 4 bases and 0 bases, with 14 bases remaining between them.

This clonotype was observed at least ten times. The genes are TRBV28 and TRBJ2-5, with a weak D call TRBD1 (5 bases). The CDR3 spans 16 residues. Germline V gene data show CDR1 as MDHEN and CDR2 as SYDVKM. Trimming pared 1 base from V and 2 bases from J, leaving 14 bases between. The CDR3 sequence is CASSLLPQGRQETQYF. In nucleotides, the CDR3 is TGTGCCAGCAGTTTATTGCCTCAGGGAAGGCAAGAGACCCAGTACTTC.

Comments on this clonotype: A much larger clone differs from this one at a single base, so this may be a read error. J is TRBJ2-3 and V is TRBV5-1; D possibly corresponds to TRBD1 (6 bases). Trimming shortened V by 2 bases and J by 4 bases, and 11 bases separated the two germline ends. CDR1 SGHRS and CDR2 YFSETQ come from the germline V gene. The CDR3 covers 14 residues. CDR3 loop: CASSFVGGADTQYF. CDR3 nucleotides: TGCGCCAGCAGCTTCGTTGGGGGCGCAGATACGCAGTATTTT.

This clonotype was seen ten or more times. The rearrangement links TRBV5-1 to TRBJ2-1; D gene uncertain. The CDR3 has 14 residues. Germline V lookup: CDR1 SGHRS, CDR2 YFSETQ. Trimming took 1 base from V and 4 from J, leaving 9 bases between them. This CDR3 is CASSLRSLYNEQFF. CDR3 coding DNA: TGCGCCAGCAGCTTGCGAAGTCTTTACAATGAGCAGTTCTTC. Supplemented by reference TRBV5-1 and TRBJ2-1, the full variable domain reads KAGVTQTPRYLIKTRGQQVTLSCSPISGHRSVSWYQQTPGQGLQFLFEYFSETQRNKGNFPGRFSGRQFSNSRSEMNVSTLELGDSALYLCASSLRSLYNEQFFGPGTRLTVL.

This clonotype occurred many times. J is TRBJ2-7 and V is TRBV10-3; no reliable D call. Between the trimmed V and J ends, which lost 6 bases and 0 bases, there was a span of 9 bases. The CDR3 spans 13 residues. Per the germline V gene, CDR1 is ENHRY and CDR2 is SYGVKD. In DNA, the CDR3 is TGTGCCATCAGAGGGCCACCCTCCTACGAGCAGTACTTC. Translated, it gives CAIRGPPSYEQYF.